This entry is about one TCR beta chain. The target antigen is unknown. This sample stems from a study of OX40 agonist ivuxolimab in advanced cancers. Study details: While on treatment, patients had intravenous ivuxolimab at 0.01 to 10 mg/kg every 2 weeks. Age averaged 60 years (range roughly 23 to 80), and 82.7% were male.

TCRdb's copy holds only in-frame clones and misses some; the assay was immunoSEQ multiplex PCR. The sample includes around 67,000 clones, 75% to 85% seen only once; the top ten take less than 0.9%. Study observations and caveats: Clonal expansion was seen in CD4+ and CD8+ blood T cells by week 6 at 0.1 to 3.0 mg/kg. In the 0.1-3.0 mg/kg groups, partial responders showed among the lowest expansion.

The CDR3 totals 15 residues. The V end lost 6 bases, the J end lost 1 base, and 15 bases lay between the germline ends. Germline CDR1 and CDR2: LNHDA and SQIVND (reference sequence). Sequencing used CD4+ or CD8+ T cells sorted from blood, obtained in a trial of the OX40 agonist ivuxolimab. This receptor was obtained from an adult with an advanced solid tumor such as melanoma, head and neck, liver or kidney cancer. The V gene is TRBV19, the J gene TRBJ1-1; D may be TRBD1 (6 bases). The CDR3: CASRRQQGWNTEAFF. The CDR3, as DNA: TGTGCCAGTAGACGCCAACAGGGCTGGAACACTGAAGCTTTCTTT.